Below, 27 T cell receptor beta chains from the same sample are listed, as sequenced in a study. TCRdb processed the RT-PCR reads anew with MiXCR; each CDR3 protein has one entry. This repertoire shows almost 700,000 distinct CDR3 sequences, about 14% found once; its top ten account for around 3.3%. Sample: memory CD4+ T cells from blood. Receptors originate from a female donor in good health, serving as a healthy control.

The chain combines TRBV25-1 with TRBJ2-1, with TRBD1 identical over 7 bases. The trim removed 2 bases at V and 5 bases at J, leaving 6 bases unmatched. Germline CDR1 and CDR2: MGHDK and SYGVNS. The length of the CDR3 is 15 residues. The CDR3, as DNA: TGTGCCAGCAGTGAACCTCGGACAGGTGACAATGAGCAGTTCTTC. Translated, it gives CASSEPRTGDNEQFF.

This clonotype came up many times. This rearrangement joins TRBV20-1 to TRBJ2-1; 13 positions match TRBD2. J was trimmed by 8 bases and V by 1 base; bases with no gene match: 5. This CDR3 contains 15 residues. CDR1 and CDR2 (germline): DFQATT, SNEGSKA (reference sequence). The DNA for the CDR3 is TGCAGTGCTAGAGGGACTAGCGGGAGTAACGATGAGCAGTTCTTC. Translating gives CSARGTSGSNDEQFF.

This clonotype appeared many times. This chain uses TRBV5-1 with TRBJ2-1; 8 bases match TRBD1. V lost 0 bases and J lost 7; bases outside the gene matches: 15. Germline V gene sequence: CDR1 SGHRS, CDR2 YFSETQ. CDR3 length: 18 residues. Here the CDR3 DNA reads TGCGCCAGCAGCTTGGGAAGGGTTGGGCAGGGGGCGCGGAATGAGCAGTTCTTC. Translated, it gives CASSLGRVGQGARNEQFF.

This clonotype came up a few times. The rearrangement joins TRBV15 to TRBJ2-3, with TRBD2 matching 10 bases. After removal of 2 bases from V and 1 base from J, the junction contained 3 bases not matched to a gene. Germline CDR1 is LNHNV and CDR2 is YYDKDF (reference sequence). The length of the CDR3 is 16 residues. The CDR3 protein is CATSRFTSGGTDTQYF. The CDR3 DNA is TGTGCCACCAGCAGATTTACTAGCGGGGGCACAGATACGCAGTATTTT.

The chain combines TRBV6-2 or TRBV6-3 with TRBJ2-6; 8 nucleotides align to TRBD1. Germline loops: CDR1 MNHEY, CDR2 SVGEGT. There are 17 residues in the CDR3. Trimming cost V 7 bases and J 0 bases; bases outside gene matches: 8. CDR3 DNA: TGTGCCAGCACTGATTGGACAGGGTACTCTGGGGCCAACGTCCTGACTTTC. It translates to CASTDWTGYSGANVLTF.

This clonotype has at least ten counts. The CDR3 nucleotides read TGCAGTGCTAGAGACCCACAGGGGGCAGGGCAGCCCCAGCATTTT. Translated: CSARDPQGAGQPQHF. J is TRBJ1-5 and V is TRBV20-1; TRBD1 matches at 9 bases. J gave up 7 bases and V 0 bases, and 7 bases lay outside the gene matches. CDR1 is DFQATT and CDR2 is SNEGSKA in the germline V gene (reference sequence). This CDR3 has 15 amino acids.

A note on this clonotype: The junction departs from the called germline gene at one end, perhaps through a read error. This chain joins TRBV6-5 and TRBJ2-2, with 10 nucleotides matching TRBD1. The CDR3 spans 15 residues. The germline gives CDR1 MNHEY, CDR2 SVGAGI. CDR3 amino acids: CASSRTGGNAGELFF. The DNA for the CDR3 is TGTGCCAGCAGTCGGACAGGGGGGAACGCCGGGGAGCTGTTTTTT.

V gene TRBV6-1 combines with J gene TRBJ1-5; D remains ambiguous. Germline lookup yields CDR1 MNHNS and CDR2 SASEGT. The ends were cut back, 7 bases at V and 5 bases at J, with 15 bases in the middle. The CDR3 totals 14 residues. For the CDR3, the DNA is TGTGCCAGCACGTGGACCTCAGGCGATCAGCCCCAGCATTTT. It specifies CASTWTSGDQPQHF.

The gene calls are TRBV3-1 and TRBJ1-1, with a possible D match to TRBD1 (5 bases). The germline V and J ends were trimmed by 4 bases and 7 bases, with 10 bases remaining between them. The CDR3 runs to 12 residues. Germline loops: CDR1 LGHDT, CDR2 YNNKEL (reference sequence). In nucleotides, the CDR3 is TGTGCCAGCAGCCGGGGGGGGGATGAAGCTTTCTTT. This encodes CASSRGGDEAFF.

This clonotype has more than one count but fewer than ten. The V call is TRBV15, the J call TRBJ2-2; D possibly corresponds to TRBD1 (6 bases). V shed 0 bases and J shed 5 bases, with 10 bases lying between them. Per germline, CDR1 LNHNV and CDR2 YYDKDF (reference sequence). The CDR3 contains 15 residues. The CDR3 sequence: CATSRDDRLTGELFF. The CDR3 DNA reads as TGTGCCACCAGCAGAGATGACAGGCTGACCGGGGAGCTGTTTTTT. Combining the CDR3 with reference TRBV15 and TRBJ2-2 gives the whole variable domain DAMVIQNPRYQVTQFGKPVTLSCSQTLNHNVMYWYQQKSSQAPKLLFHYYDKDFNNEADTPDNFQSRRPNTSFCFLDIRSPGLGDTAMYLCATSRDDRLTGELFFGEGSRLTVL.

V usage is TRBV30 and J usage is TRBJ1-5, with D maybe TRBD1 (5 bases). V was trimmed by 0 bases and J by 3 bases, leaving 12 bases between them. Germline V gene data show CDR1 as GTSNPN and CDR2 as SVGIG (reference sequence). The CDR3 has 15 residues. This CDR3 is CAWSVKGLFNQPQHF. In nucleotides, the CDR3 is TGTGCCTGGAGTGTGAAGGGGCTCTTCAATCAGCCCCAGCATTTT.

The table lists this clonotype with many counts. The chain couples TRBV24-1 to TRBJ2-5, with a weak D call TRBD1 (6 bases). This CDR3 has 15 residues. Germline assignment: CDR1 KGHDR and CDR2 SFDVKD. V dropped 4 bases and J dropped 0 bases, with 11 bases sitting between them. This chain's CDR3 is CATSDDRTDQETQYF. In nucleotides, the CDR3 is TGTGCCACCAGTGACGACAGGACGGACCAAGAGACCCAGTACTTC.

The chain combines TRBV6-5 with TRBJ1-1; D may be TRBD1 (6 bases). The CDR3 has 17 amino acids. Germline V gene lookup returns CDR1 MNHEY and CDR2 SVGAGI. V lost 0 bases and J lost 2, with 16 bases in between. The CDR3 nucleotides read TGTGCCAGCAGTTACTCTTCTTTTGACAGGTTAAACACTGAAGCTTTCTTT. Translation: CASSYSSFDRLNTEAFF.

This clonotype was recorded many times. This sequence joins TRBV29-1 and TRBJ2-5; no definite D call. This CDR3 is 14 amino acids long. Trimming pared 7 bases from V and 1 base from J, leaving 16 bases between. In germline, CDR1 is SQVTM, CDR2 ANQGSEA. CDR3 nucleotide sequence: TGCAGCGCCCTATCTTGGCATTCCCAAGAGACCCAGTACTTC. Translated, it gives CSALSWHSQETQYF. The full variable domain, rest sourced from reference TRBV29-1 and TRBJ2-5, is SAVISQKPSRDICQRGTSLTIQCQVDSQVTMMFWYRQQPGQSLTLIATANQGSEATYESGFVIDKFPISRPNLTFSTLTVSNMSPEDSSIYLCSALSWHSQETQYFGPGTRLLVL.

This clonotype was seen repeatedly, ten times or more. The chain employs TRBV4-3 and TRBJ2-6, with D tentatively TRBD1 or TRBD2 (5 bases each). V dropped 4 bases and J dropped 0 bases, with 7 bases sitting between them. There are 15 residues in the CDR3. Germline assignment: CDR1 LGHNA and CDR2 YSLEER. The CDR3 nucleotides are TGCGCCAGCAGCCGGGACGACTCTGGGGCCAACGTCCTGACTTTC. As protein: CASSRDDSGANVLTF.

This clonotype was picked up a small number of times. This chain uses TRBV10-3 with TRBJ2-7, with TRBD1 matching 11 bases. With 4 bases clipped from V and 1 base from J, the junction kept 3 bases outside the gene matches. The germline CDR1 and CDR2 sequences are ENHRY and SYGVKD. The CDR3 totals 15 residues. This chain's CDR3 is CAISVGTGGSYEQYF. The CDR3 nucleotides read TGTGCCATCAGTGTCGGGACAGGGGGATCCTACGAGCAGTACTTC.

This clonotype was recorded many times. This rearrangement joins TRBV7-2 to TRBJ1-6; TRBD1 matches at 10 bases. The CDR3 loop spans 16 amino acids. Trimming removed 6 bases from V and 0 bases from J; junction bases left unmatched: 2. Germline-derived CDR1 and CDR2 are SGHTA and FQGNSA. The CDR3 nucleotides are TGTGCCAGCAGGGGACAGGGGAGCTCCTATAATTCACCCCTCCACTTT. The encoded protein is CASRGQGSSYNSPLHF.

The chain carries TRBV20-1 and TRBJ1-5; D might be TRBD1 (6 bases). The CDR3 contains 14 residues. Trimming removed 1 base from V and 4 bases from J, with 11 bases in between. Germline lookup yields CDR1 DFQATT and CDR2 SNEGSKA (reference sequence). The CDR3 reads CSARAVGGNQPQHF. CDR3 in DNA: TGCAGTGCTAGAGCCGTAGGGGGGAATCAGCCCCAGCATTTT.

This clonotype was detected a few times. The chain uses TRBV20-1 and TRBJ2-5, with TRBD2 matching 16 bases. The CDR3 sequence is 16 residues long. The junction had 12 bases not matched to a gene; V was cut back by 6 bases and J by 8 bases. Germline lookup yields CDR1 DFQATT and CDR2 SNEGSKA (reference sequence). DNA of the CDR3: TGCAGTGCCCCGGGACTAGCGGGAGGGCCGATGCTCACCCAGTACTTC. Translating it yields CSAPGLAGGPMLTQYF.

This clonotype was counted many times. The rearrangement links TRBV10-3 to TRBJ1-5; possible D gene TRBD1, 6 bases. The V end lost 4 bases, the J end lost 4 bases, and 14 bases lay between the germline ends. Germline V gene lookup returns CDR1 ENHRY and CDR2 SYGVKD. The CDR3 extends over 15 amino acids. The CDR3 sequence is CAISASQGVNQPQHF. The CDR3 DNA sequence: TGTGCCATCAGTGCATCACAGGGAGTGAATCAGCCCCAGCATTTT.

This clonotype was seen many times. This sequence joins TRBV6-5 and TRBJ2-1; D not certain. Per germline, CDR1 MNHEY and CDR2 SVGAGI. V lost 0 bases to trimming and J lost 6 bases, with 9 bases between them. CDR3 length: 14 amino acids. The CDR3 here is CASSYSKGLNEQFF. CDR3 sequence (DNA): TGTGCCAGCAGTTACTCAAAAGGGCTCAATGAGCAGTTCTTC.

This clonotype was picked up a small number of times. This chain connects TRBV2 to TRBJ2-1; no clear D. Germline V gene lookup returns CDR1 SNHLY and CDR2 FYNNEI. CDR3 length equals 10 residues. V lost 6 bases to trimming and J lost 8 bases, with 5 bases between them. The CDR3 sequence is CASSRYEQFF. In nucleotides, the CDR3 is TGTGCCAGCAGCCGGTATGAGCAGTTCTTC.

In this sample, this clonotype turned up a few times. V and J are TRBV10-3 and TRBJ1-1; D is unclear. Germline V lookup: CDR1 ENHRY, CDR2 SYGVKD. CDR3 length: 14 amino acids. V was shortened by 8 bases and J by 4 bases, with 17 bases between the two germline ends. CDR3: CAIAGSTFPTEAFF. CDR3 bases: TGTGCCATCGCGGGCTCGACGTTTCCCACTGAAGCTTTCTTT.

The V gene is TRBV20-1, the J gene TRBJ1-5, with D maybe TRBD1 (5 bases). Looked up from germline, CDR1 is DFQATT and CDR2 is SNEGSKA (reference sequence). The CDR3 sequence is 13 residues long. V gave up 5 bases and J gave up 7 bases, with 15 bases separating them. CDR3 bases: TGCAGTGCTTCCCCAGGGCTCGGACAGCCCCAGCATTTT. Amino acids: CSASPGLGQPQHF.

The table lists this clonotype with many counts. The chain has TRBV7-2 and TRBJ1-6; D is uncertain. Germline V gene lookup returns CDR1 SGHTA and CDR2 FQGNSA. The CDR3 is 13 residues long. V dropped 3 bases and J dropped 3 bases, with 3 bases sitting between them. The CDR3 DNA sequence: TGTGCCAGCAGCTTGGACTATAATTCACCCCTCCACTTT. Translation: CASSLDYNSPLHF. The whole variable domain, remainder taken from reference TRBV7-2 and TRBJ1-6, is GAGVSQSPSNKVTEKGKDVELRCDPISGHTALYWYRQSLGQGLEFLIYFQGNSAPDKSGLPSDRFSAERTGGSVSTLTIQRTQQEDSAVYLCASSLDYNSPLHFGNGTRLTVT.

This chain connects TRBV7-2 to TRBJ2-3, with 10 bases matching TRBD1. The CDR3 loop spans 17 amino acids. The junction had 8 bases not matched to a gene; V was cut back by 2 bases and J by 3 bases. Germline-derived CDR1 and CDR2 are SGHTA and FQGNSA. CDR3 amino acids: CASSLKLTGGATDTQYF. The DNA of the CDR3 is TGTGCCAGCAGCTTAAAGTTGACAGGGGGCGCAACAGATACGCAGTATTTT.

This clonotype was seen repeatedly, ten times or more. V gene TRBV5-1 combines with J gene TRBJ2-3, with unresolved D. Germline CDR1 SGHRS, CDR2 YFSETQ. CDR3 length equals 14 residues. The germline V and J ends were trimmed by 6 bases and 0 bases, with 11 bases remaining between them. Written as DNA, the CDR3 is TGCGCCAGCAAGGACCTTACTAGCACAGATACGCAGTATTTT. Translating gives CASKDLTSTDTQYF.